These 29 T cell receptor beta chains came from one sample sequenced in a study of CD8+ T cells in alopecia areata. Extracted from the samples, RNA was reverse transcribed into cDNA to serve as the sequencing template. Some clones are missing from TCRdb's copy, which holds only in-frame ones; the method was immunoSEQ multiplex PCR. Here the sample spans some 190,000 clones, 45% to 60% being singletons. Specified treatment: oral pan-JAK inhibitor, 5-10 mg twice daily. The sample consisted of CD8+ T cells sorted from blood, taken between weeks 51 and 54, from a patient treated with tofacitinib. The receptors stem from a human donor with alopecia areata.

Here the CDR3 DNA reads TGCAGCGTTGACGATAATGAAAAACTGTTTTTT. Protein sequence: CSVDDNEKLFF. V is TRBV29-1 and J is TRBJ1-4; D gene ambiguous. The germline gives CDR1 SQVTM, CDR2 ANQGSEA. The V end was cut by 3 bases, the J end by 4 bases, with 3 bases between. The CDR3 consists of 11 residues.

CDR3 loop: CSVEGGRETQYF. For the CDR3, the DNA is TGCAGCGTTGAGGGAGGTCGGGAGACCCAGTACTTC. The V call is TRBV29-1, the J call TRBJ2-5, with D perhaps TRBD2 (6 bases). CDR1 is SQVTM and CDR2 is ANQGSEA in the germline V gene. Trimming left V 3 bases short and J 5 bases short, with 10 bases between. The CDR3 runs 12 residues.

This clone has only a few counts. This chain connects TRBV9 to TRBJ2-7; the D call may be TRBD1 or TRBD2 (6 bases each). Germline V gene data show CDR1 as SGDLS and CDR2 as YYNGEE. The CDR3 has 14 residues. V gave up 3 bases and J gave up 2 bases, with 12 bases separating them. This chain's CDR3 is CASSASRGAYEQYF. The DNA of the CDR3 is TGTGCCAGCAGCGCCTCAAGGGGGGCCTACGAGCAGTACTTC.

The rearrangement uses TRBV2 and TRBJ2-7; weak D call: TRBD1 (6 bases). Germline CDR1 is SNHLY and CDR2 is FYNNEI. CDR3 length: 12 amino acids. V was clipped by 6 bases and J by 2 bases, with 8 bases between them. CDR3 nucleotides: TGTGCCAGCAGCGACAGGACCTACGAGCAGTACTTC. This translates into CASSDRTYEQYF.

The V and J genes are TRBV5-6 and TRBJ1-2; D gene ambiguous. Germline loops: CDR1 SGHDT, CDR2 YYEEEE. With 0 bases removed from V and 6 bases from J, the gap between germline ends came to 15 bases. The CDR3 sequence is 15 residues long. This CDR3 reads CASSLDLSRGDGYTF. CDR3 nucleotide sequence: TGTGCCAGCAGCTTGGATTTGAGTCGCGGAGATGGCTACACCTTC.

The V call is TRBV29-1, the J call TRBJ2-5, with TRBD2 matching over 9 bases. This CDR3 has 14 residues. Germline CDR1 SQVTM, CDR2 ANQGSEA. V lost 1 base to trimming and J lost 2 bases; unmatched junction nucleotides: 2. The CDR3 nucleotides are TGCAGCGTTGAAGGTCTAGCGGGGCAAGAGACCCAGTACTTC. Protein sequence: CSVEGLAGQETQYF.

This clone has just one count. V and J are TRBV29-1 and TRBJ2-2, with a weak D call TRBD2 (6 bases). This CDR3 contains 14 residues. Trimming left V 3 bases short and J 3 bases short, with 11 bases between. CDR1 SQVTM and CDR2 ANQGSEA come from the germline V gene. DNA for the CDR3: TGCAGCGTTGATGGGGACTCGGACACCGGGGAGCTGTTTTTT. It codes for CSVDGDSDTGELFF.

This clone was found a few times. The chain couples TRBV27 to TRBJ1-3; no clear D gene. Germline lookup yields CDR1 MNHEY and CDR2 SMNVEV (reference sequence). The V gene lost 8 bases and the J gene lost 2 bases, with 16 bases spanning the gap. The length of the CDR3 is 15 residues. The CDR3 sequence: CASGPVDGAGNTIYF. The CDR3 DNA sequence: TGTGCCAGCGGGCCAGTAGACGGAGCTGGAAACACCATATATTTT.

This clone was seen a handful of times. This chain connects TRBV10-3 to TRBJ2-7; D uncertain. CDR3 length: 11 amino acids. Germline lookup yields CDR1 ENHRY and CDR2 SYGVKD. The chain's CDR3 is CAISDGRWLIV. The CDR3 DNA is TGTGCCATCAGTGATGGCCGGTGGCTTATCGTC.

The chain recombines TRBV13 with TRBJ1-6, with D unclear. The germline V gene has CDR1 PRHDT and CDR2 FYEKMQ (reference sequence). V lost 0 bases and J lost 4, with 13 bases in between. This CDR3 has 17 amino acids. DNA for the CDR3: TGTGCCAGCAGCTTAGGCCCCCCTCGGATGTATAATTCACCCCTCCACTTT. The encoded protein is CASSLGPPRMYNSPLHF.

The CDR3 nucleotides read TGCGCCAGCAGCCAAGATGATATCAGGGGGCTTGAAGCTTTCTTT. Translating gives CASSQDDIRGLEAFF. This chain joins TRBV4-3 and TRBJ1-1; the match to TRBD1 covers 8 bases. J was trimmed by 7 bases and V by 0 bases; bases with no gene match: 7. The CDR3 covers 15 residues. Germline CDR1 LGHNA, CDR2 YSLEER.

This chain connects TRBV29-1 to TRBJ2-5; 11 nucleotides agree with TRBD1. With 4 bases clipped from V and 5 bases from J, the junction kept 6 bases outside the gene matches. This CDR3 has 14 amino acids. Germline CDR1 SQVTM, CDR2 ANQGSEA. The CDR3 region has the DNA TGCAGCGTTGGCCCAGGGACAGGGGGTGAGACCCAGTACTTC. Its translation: CSVGPGTGGETQYF.

This clone was detected only a few times. The chain couples TRBV7-2 to TRBJ2-1; 10 bases agree with TRBD2. The CDR3 covers 14 residues. Trimming removed 8 bases from V and 3 bases from J; junction bases left unmatched: 4. Germline lookup yields CDR1 SGHTA and CDR2 FQGNSA. CDR3: CASLAGADYNEQFF. CDR3 bases: TGTGCCAGCCTAGCGGGGGCCGACTACAATGAGCAGTTCTTC.

The J gene is TRBJ1-4, the V gene TRBV4-2, with D possibly TRBD1 on 5 matching bases. Germline-derived CDR1 and CDR2 are LGHNA and YNFKEQ. Deletions cut 11 bases from V and 3 bases from J, with 10 bases between. The CDR3 sequence is 12 residues long. The chain's CDR3 is CAAGGANEKLFF. The CDR3 DNA is TGTGCCGCAGGAGGGGCTAATGAAAAACTGTTTTTT.

This clone was found a few times. This chain joins TRBV2 and TRBJ1-2, with no clear D. Germline V CDR1 and CDR2: SNHLY, FYNNEI. This CDR3 contains 13 residues. Trimming shortened V by 2 bases and J by 3 bases, and 7 bases separated the two germline ends. CDR3 region: CASSEPADYGYTF. CDR3 DNA sequence: TGTGCCAGCAGTGAACCGGCGGACTATGGCTACACCTTC.

This clone was recorded a few times. The J gene is TRBJ2-5, the V gene TRBV5-6; D possibly corresponds to TRBD1 (5 bases). In germline, CDR1 is SGHDT, CDR2 YYEEEE. The V gene lost 2 bases and the J gene lost 5 bases, with 13 bases spanning the gap. This CDR3 comprises 14 residues. This CDR3 is CASSFGQGVETQYF. CDR3 in DNA: TGTGCCAGCAGCTTCGGTCAGGGTGTGGAGACCCAGTACTTC.

With regard to this clone: This may arise from a read error, as a much more abundant clone is one base away. CDR3 bases: TGTGCCAGCAGCTGGGACAACTCCTACGAGCAGTACTTC. It yields the protein CASSWDNSYEQYF. The chain uses TRBV11-2 and TRBJ2-7; D is possibly TRBD1 (6 bases). The CDR3 is 13 residues long. V shed 4 bases and J shed 0 bases, with 7 bases lying between them. The V gene's germline CDR1 is SGHAT and CDR2 FQNNGV.

The chain has TRBV9 and TRBJ2-4; 7 bases map to TRBD1. Germline V gene lookup returns CDR1 SGDLS and CDR2 YYNGEE. Trimming removed 0 bases from V and 6 bases from J; junction bases left unmatched: 3. This CDR3 contains 14 residues. The CDR3 spells CASSVGGGTNIQYF. The CDR3 region has the DNA TGTGCCAGCAGCGTAGGAGGGGGCACAAACATTCAGTACTTC.

The CDR3 nucleotides are TGCAGCGTGGTAGACAGGGCAGTGGCATACAATGAGCAGTTCTTC. Its protein is CSVVDRAVAYNEQFF. The chain recombines TRBV29-1 with TRBJ2-1, with 7 bases aligning to TRBD1. The V and J ends lost 6 bases and 4 bases, in that order; junction bases with no gene match: 12. The CDR3 extends over 15 amino acids. From germline, CDR1 is SQVTM and CDR2 ANQGSEA.

This clone came up a few times. This CDR3 is CASSPPRGEAFF. The CDR3 region has the DNA TGCGCCAGCAGTCCGCCCAGGGGTGAAGCTTTCTTT. The gene calls are TRBV23-1 and TRBJ1-1; D is possibly TRBD1 (6 bases). TRBV23-1 has ORF status, its function being uncertain. V lost 4 bases, J lost 7 bases, and 10 bases lay in between. This CDR3 is 12 amino acids long.

There are a few counts of this clone. The chain uses TRBV2 and TRBJ2-3; D uncertain. CDR1 SNHLY and CDR2 FYNNEI come from the germline V gene. The CDR3 covers 12 residues. Trimming took off 7 bases at V and 3 bases at J, with 8 bases between the two ends. The CDR3 loop reads CASTAFTDTQYF. In nucleotides, the CDR3 is TGTGCCAGCACGGCCTTTACAGATACGCAGTATTTT.

This sequence joins TRBV5-4 and TRBJ1-2; D gene ambiguous. Germline V CDR1 and CDR2: SGHNT, YYREEE (reference sequence). This CDR3 has 16 residues. V was shortened by 4 bases and J by 3 bases, with 19 bases between the two germline ends. CDR3 DNA sequence: TGTGCCAGCAGCCTTGGACTGGGAGTCAAAGACTATGGCTACACCTTC. Its protein is CASSLGLGVKDYGYTF. The variable domain in full, with the rest retrieved from reference TRBV5-4 and TRBJ1-2, is ETGVTQSPTHLIKTRGQQVTLRCSSQSGHNTVSWYQQALGQGPQFIFQYYREEENGRGNFPPRFSGLQFPNYSSELNVNALELDDSALYLCASSLGLGVKDYGYTFGSGTRLTVV.

This clone was seen a single time. The chain links TRBV5-4 to TRBJ1-6, with D possibly TRBD1 on 5 matching bases. V dropped 4 bases and J dropped 4 bases, with 18 bases sitting between them. This CDR3 region has 17 residues. Germline values: CDR1 SGHNT, CDR2 YYREEE (reference sequence). CDR3 DNA: TGTGCCAGCAGCGGCGGGGCTATGGGGGGATATAATTCACCCCTCCACTTT. This sequence encodes CASSGGAMGGYNSPLHF.

This clone was found once. The CDR3 here is CASSQERGIYGYTF. The CDR3, as DNA: TGCGCCAGCAGCCAAGAAAGGGGTATCTATGGCTACACCTTC. This sequence joins TRBV4-1 and TRBJ1-2, with D perhaps matching TRBD1 (5 bases). This CDR3 has 14 amino acids. CDR1 MGHRA and CDR2 YSYEKL come from the germline V gene. The V end was cut by 0 bases, the J end by 4 bases, with 9 bases between.

This clone is a singleton in its sample. The chain uses TRBV18 and TRBJ2-5, with 12 bases that match TRBD2. The CDR3 loop spans 17 amino acids. V shed 1 base, J shed 0 bases, and the junction held 3 bases outside the gene matches. In germline, CDR1 is KGHSH, CDR2 LQKENI. This CDR3 reads CASSPLTSGSHQETQYF. The CDR3 DNA is TGTGCCAGCTCACCACTGACTAGCGGGAGCCACCAAGAGACCCAGTACTTC. The full variable domain, rest sourced from reference TRBV18 and TRBJ2-5, is NAGVMQNPRHLVRRRGQEARLRCSPMKGHSHVYWYRQLPEEGLKFMVYLQKENIIDESGMPKERFSAEFPKEGPSILRIQQVVRGDSAAYFCASSPLTSGSHQETQYFGPGTRLLVL.

The genes are TRBV10-3 and TRBJ2-4; D uncertain. Germline assignment: CDR1 ENHRY and CDR2 SYGVKD. Deletions cut 0 bases from V and 7 bases from J, with 7 bases between. CDR3 size: 13 residues. The CDR3 reads CAISESGSNIQYF. The CDR3 nucleotides read TGTGCCATCAGTGAGTCCGGGTCCAACATTCAGTACTTC.

The chain links TRBV9 to TRBJ1-2; 12 bases line up with TRBD1. Trimming took 3 bases from V and 5 from J; bases not matched to a gene: 5. Germline V gene sequence: CDR1 SGDLS, CDR2 YYNGEE. The CDR3 runs to 15 residues. CDR3 nucleotides: TGTGCCAGCAGCGCCGGGACAGGGGGCGCGTATGGCTACACCTTC. The encoded protein is CASSAGTGGAYGYTF. Together with reference TRBV9 and TRBJ1-2, the CDR3 gives the full variable domain: DSGVTQTPKHLITATGQRVTLRCSPRSGDLSVYWYQQSLDQGLQFLIQYYNGEERAKGNILERFSAQQFPDLHSELNLSSLELGDSALYFCASSAGTGGAYGYTFGSGTRLTVV.

The V gene is TRBV7-3, the J gene TRBJ1-2; D is undetermined. Between the trimmed V and J ends, which lost 3 bases and 4 bases, there was a span of 6 bases. The germline V gene has CDR1 SGHTA and CDR2 FQGTGA. The length of the CDR3 is 12 residues. The CDR3 DNA reads as TGTGCCAGCAGCTTGGACGGCTATGGCTACACCTTC. This translates into CASSLDGYGYTF.

This sequence joins TRBV5-4 and TRBJ1-2; no clear D gene. The CDR3 is made up of 12 amino acids. Deletions cut 2 bases from V and 5 bases from J, with 7 bases between. In germline, CDR1 is SGHNT, CDR2 YYREEE (reference sequence). In DNA form, the CDR3 reads TGTGCCAGCAGCTTAGCGGAGTATGGCTACACCTTC. Amino acids: CASSLAEYGYTF. The complete variable domain, with remaining parts taken from reference TRBV5-4 and TRBJ1-2, reads ETGVTQSPTHLIKTRGQQVTLRCSSQSGHNTVSWYQQALGQGPQFIFQYYREEENGRGNFPPRFSGLQFPNYSSELNVNALELDDSALYLCASSLAEYGYTFGSGTRLTVV.